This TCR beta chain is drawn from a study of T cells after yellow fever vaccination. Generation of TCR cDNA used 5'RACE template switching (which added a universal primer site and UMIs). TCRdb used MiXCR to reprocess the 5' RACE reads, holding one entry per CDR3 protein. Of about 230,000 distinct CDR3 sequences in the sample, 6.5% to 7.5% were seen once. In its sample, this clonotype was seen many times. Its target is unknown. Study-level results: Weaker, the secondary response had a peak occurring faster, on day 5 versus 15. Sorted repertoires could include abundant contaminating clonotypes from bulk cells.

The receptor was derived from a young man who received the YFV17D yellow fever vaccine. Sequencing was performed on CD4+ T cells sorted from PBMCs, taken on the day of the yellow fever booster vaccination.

This chain's CDR3 is CSAPGLEETQYF. The CDR3 DNA reads TGCAGTGCCCCCGGACTAGAAGAGACCCAGTACTTC. This chain joins TRBV20-1 and TRBJ2-5, with TRBD2 matching over 7 bases. The CDR3 length is 12 residues. V shed 6 bases and J 3 bases; nucleotides not matched to a gene: 4. Germline V gene data show CDR1 as DFQATT and CDR2 as SNEGSKA (reference sequence).